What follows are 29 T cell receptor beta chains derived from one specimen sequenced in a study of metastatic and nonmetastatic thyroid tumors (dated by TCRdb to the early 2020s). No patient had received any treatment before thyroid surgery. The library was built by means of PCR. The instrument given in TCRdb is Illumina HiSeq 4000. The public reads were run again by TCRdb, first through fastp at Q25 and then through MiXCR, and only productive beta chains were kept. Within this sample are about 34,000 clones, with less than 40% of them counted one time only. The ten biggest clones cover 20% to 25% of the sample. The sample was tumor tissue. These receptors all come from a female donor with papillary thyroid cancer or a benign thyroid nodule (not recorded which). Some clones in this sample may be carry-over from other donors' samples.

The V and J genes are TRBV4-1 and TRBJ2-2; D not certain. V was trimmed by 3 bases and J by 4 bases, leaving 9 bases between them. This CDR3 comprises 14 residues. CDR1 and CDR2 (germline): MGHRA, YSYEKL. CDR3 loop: CASSHLQATGELFF. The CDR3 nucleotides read TGCGCCAGCAGCCACCTTCAAGCCACCGGGGAGCTGTTTTTT.

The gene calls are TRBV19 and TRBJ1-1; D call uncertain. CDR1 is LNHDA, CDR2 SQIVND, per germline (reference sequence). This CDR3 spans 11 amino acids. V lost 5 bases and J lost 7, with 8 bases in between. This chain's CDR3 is CASSAGLEAFF. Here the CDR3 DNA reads TGTGCCAGTAGTGCGGGCCTTGAAGCTTTCTTT.

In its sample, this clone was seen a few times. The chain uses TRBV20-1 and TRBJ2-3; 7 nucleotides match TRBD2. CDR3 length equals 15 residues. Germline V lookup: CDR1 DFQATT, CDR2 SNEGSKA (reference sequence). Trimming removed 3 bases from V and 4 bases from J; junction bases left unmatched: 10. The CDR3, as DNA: TGCAGTGCTAGGCAGGGCGGGGGACGACCAGATACGCAGTATTTT. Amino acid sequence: CSARQGGGRPDTQYF.

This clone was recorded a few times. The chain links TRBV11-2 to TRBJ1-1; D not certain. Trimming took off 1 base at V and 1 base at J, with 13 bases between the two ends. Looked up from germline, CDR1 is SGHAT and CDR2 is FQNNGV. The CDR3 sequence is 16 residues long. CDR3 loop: CASSLGGAPGNTEAFF. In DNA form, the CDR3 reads TGTGCCAGCAGCTTAGGAGGAGCCCCGGGGAACACTGAAGCTTTCTTT.

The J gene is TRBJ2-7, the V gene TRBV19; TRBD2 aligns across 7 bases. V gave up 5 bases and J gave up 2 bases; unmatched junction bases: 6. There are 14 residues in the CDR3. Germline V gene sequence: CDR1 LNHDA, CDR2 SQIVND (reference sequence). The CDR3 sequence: CASSPTSATYEQYF. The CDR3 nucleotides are TGTGCCAGTAGTCCCACTAGCGCAACCTACGAGCAGTACTTC. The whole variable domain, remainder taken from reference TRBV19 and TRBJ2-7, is DGGITQSPKYLFRKEGQNVTLSCEQNLNHDAMYWYRQDPGQGLRLIYYSQIVNDFQKGDIAEGYSVSREKKESFPLTVTSAQKNPTAFYLCASSPTSATYEQYFGPGTRLTVT.

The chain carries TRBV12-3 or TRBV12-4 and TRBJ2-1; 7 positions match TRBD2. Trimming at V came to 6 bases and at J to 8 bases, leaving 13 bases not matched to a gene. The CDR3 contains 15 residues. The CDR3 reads CASSPGLVGTDEQFF. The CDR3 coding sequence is TGTGCCAGCAGCCCCGGACTAGTGGGAACGGATGAGCAGTTCTTC.

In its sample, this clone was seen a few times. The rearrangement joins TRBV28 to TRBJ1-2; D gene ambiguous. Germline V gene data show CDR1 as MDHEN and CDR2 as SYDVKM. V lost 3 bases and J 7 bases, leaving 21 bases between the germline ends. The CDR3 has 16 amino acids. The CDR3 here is CASSLRGTTILIGYTF. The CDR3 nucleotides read TGTGCCAGCAGTTTGCGGGGAACTACCATTCTGATTGGCTACACCTTC.

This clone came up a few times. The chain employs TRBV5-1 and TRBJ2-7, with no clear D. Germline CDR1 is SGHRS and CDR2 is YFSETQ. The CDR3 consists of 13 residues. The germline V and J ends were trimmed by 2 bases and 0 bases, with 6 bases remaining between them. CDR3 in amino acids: CASSFSASYEQYF. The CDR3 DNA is TGCGCCAGCAGCTTTTCAGCCTCCTACGAGCAGTACTTC. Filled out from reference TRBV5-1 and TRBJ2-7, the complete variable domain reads KAGVTQTPRYLIKTRGQQVTLSCSPISGHRSVSWYQQTPGQGLQFLFEYFSETQRNKGNFPGRFSGRQFSNSRSEMNVSTLELGDSALYLCASSFSASYEQYFGPGTRLTVT.

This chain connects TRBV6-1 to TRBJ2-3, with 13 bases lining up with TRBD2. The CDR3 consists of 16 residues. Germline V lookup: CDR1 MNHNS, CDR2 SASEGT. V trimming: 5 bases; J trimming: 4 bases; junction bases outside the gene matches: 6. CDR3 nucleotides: TGTGCCAGCAGTACCTGGACTAGCGGGAGCCCAGATACGCAGTATTTT. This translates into CASSTWTSGSPDTQYF.

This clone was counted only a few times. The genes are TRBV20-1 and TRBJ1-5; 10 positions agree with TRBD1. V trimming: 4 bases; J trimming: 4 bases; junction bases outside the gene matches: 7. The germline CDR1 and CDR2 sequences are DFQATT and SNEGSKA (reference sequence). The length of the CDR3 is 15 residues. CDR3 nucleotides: TGCAGTGCTACCTTTTGGGACAGGGGAAATCAGCCCCAGCATTTT. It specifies CSATFWDRGNQPQHF.

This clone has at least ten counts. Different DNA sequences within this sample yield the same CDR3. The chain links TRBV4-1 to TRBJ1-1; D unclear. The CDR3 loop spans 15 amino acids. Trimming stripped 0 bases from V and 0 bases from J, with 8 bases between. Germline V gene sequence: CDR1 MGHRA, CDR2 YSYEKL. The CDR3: CASSQDGSLNTEAFF. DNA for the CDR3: TGCGCCAGCAGCCAAGATGGCAGCTTGAACACTGAAGCTTTCTTT.

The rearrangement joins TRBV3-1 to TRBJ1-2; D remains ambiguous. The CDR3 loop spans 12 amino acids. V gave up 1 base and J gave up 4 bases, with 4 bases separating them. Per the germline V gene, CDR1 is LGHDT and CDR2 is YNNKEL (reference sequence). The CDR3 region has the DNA TGTGCCAGCAGCCAAGCAGGCTATGGCTACACCTTC. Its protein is CASSQAGYGYTF. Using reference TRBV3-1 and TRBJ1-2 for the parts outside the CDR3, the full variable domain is DTAVSQTPKYLVTQMGNDKSIKCEQNLGHDTMYWYKQDSKKFLKIMFSYNNKELIINETVPNRFSPKSPDKAHLNLHINSLELGDSAVYFCASSQAGYGYTFGSGTRLTVV.

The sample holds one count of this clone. CDR3 region: CASSYWSTGSYEQYF. CDR3 coding DNA: TGTGCCAGCAGTTACTGGTCCACAGGGTCTTACGAGCAGTACTTC. The V gene is TRBV6-9, the J gene TRBJ2-7; a possible D gene is TRBD1 (6 bases). Germline V lookup: CDR1 MNHGY, CDR2 SVAAGI. The CDR3 covers 15 residues. Deletions cut 3 bases from V and 4 bases from J, with 16 bases between.

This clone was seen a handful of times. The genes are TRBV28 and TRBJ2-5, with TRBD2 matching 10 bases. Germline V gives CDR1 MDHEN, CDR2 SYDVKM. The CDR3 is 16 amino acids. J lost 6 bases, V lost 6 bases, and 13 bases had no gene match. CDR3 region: CASSPRLAGVAKTQYF. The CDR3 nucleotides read TGTGCCAGCAGCCCCCGGCTAGCGGGAGTCGCAAAGACCCAGTACTTC.

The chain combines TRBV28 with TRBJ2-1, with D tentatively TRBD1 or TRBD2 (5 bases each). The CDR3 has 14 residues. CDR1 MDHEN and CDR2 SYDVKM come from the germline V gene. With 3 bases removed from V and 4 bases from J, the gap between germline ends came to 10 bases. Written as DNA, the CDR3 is TGTGCCAGCAGTTTCGTGGGGGAATACAATGAGCAGTTCTTC. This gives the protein CASSFVGEYNEQFF.

CDR3 region: CAWSVMGVTGELFF. The CDR3 DNA is TGTGCCTGGAGTGTAATGGGAGTAACCGGGGAGCTGTTTTTT. This rearrangement joins TRBV30 to TRBJ2-2, with a possible D match to TRBD2 (5 bases). Trimming took off 0 bases at V and 5 bases at J, with 10 bases between the two ends. This CDR3 is 14 amino acids long. CDR1 is GTSNPN and CDR2 is SVGIG in the germline V gene (reference sequence).

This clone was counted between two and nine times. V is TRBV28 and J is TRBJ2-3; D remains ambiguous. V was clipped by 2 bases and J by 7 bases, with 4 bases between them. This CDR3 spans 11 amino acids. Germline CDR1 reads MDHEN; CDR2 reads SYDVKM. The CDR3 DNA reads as TGTGCCAGCAGTTTAGCATATACGCAGTATTTT. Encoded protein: CASSLAYTQYF.

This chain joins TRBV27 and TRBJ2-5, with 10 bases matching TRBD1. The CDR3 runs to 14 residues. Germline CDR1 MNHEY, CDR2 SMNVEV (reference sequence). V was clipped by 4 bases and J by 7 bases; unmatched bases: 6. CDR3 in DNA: TGTGCCAGCAGTTCAGACAGGGGGCTCGGGACCCAGTACTTC. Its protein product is CASSSDRGLGTQYF.

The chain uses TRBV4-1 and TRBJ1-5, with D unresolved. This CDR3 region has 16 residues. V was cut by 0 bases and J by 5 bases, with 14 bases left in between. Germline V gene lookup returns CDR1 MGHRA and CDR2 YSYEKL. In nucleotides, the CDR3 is TGCGCCAGCAGCCAAGATTCCGGTCGAGGCCATCAGCCCCAGCATTTT. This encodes CASSQDSGRGHQPQHF.

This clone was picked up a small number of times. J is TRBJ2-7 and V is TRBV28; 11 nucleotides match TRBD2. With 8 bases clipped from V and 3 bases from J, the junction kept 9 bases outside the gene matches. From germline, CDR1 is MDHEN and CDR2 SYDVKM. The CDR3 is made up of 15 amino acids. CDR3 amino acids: CASASRLAGGYEQYF. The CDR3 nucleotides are TGTGCCAGCGCTTCCCGGCTAGCGGGAGGCTACGAGCAGTACTTC.

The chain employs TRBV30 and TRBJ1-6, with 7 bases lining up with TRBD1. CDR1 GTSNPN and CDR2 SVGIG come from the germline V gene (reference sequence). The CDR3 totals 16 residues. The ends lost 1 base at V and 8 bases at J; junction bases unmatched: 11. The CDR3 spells CAWSAGQKIRDSPLHF. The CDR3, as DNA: TGTGCCTGGAGTGCGGGACAGAAAATTCGGGATTCACCCCTCCACTTT.

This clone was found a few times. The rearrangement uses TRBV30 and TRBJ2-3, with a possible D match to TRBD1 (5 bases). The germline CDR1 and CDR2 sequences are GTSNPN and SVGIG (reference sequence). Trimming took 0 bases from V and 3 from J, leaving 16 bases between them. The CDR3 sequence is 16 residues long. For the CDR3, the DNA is TGTGCCTGGAGTGTGGGTGGGGCAGGAAGGACAGATACGCAGTATTTT. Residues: CAWSVGGAGRTDTQYF.

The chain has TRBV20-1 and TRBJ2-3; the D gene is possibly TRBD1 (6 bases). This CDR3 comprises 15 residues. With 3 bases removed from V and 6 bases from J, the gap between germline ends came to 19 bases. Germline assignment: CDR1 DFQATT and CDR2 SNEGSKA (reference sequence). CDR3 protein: CSASFQAGEGDTQYF. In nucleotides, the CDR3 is TGCAGTGCTAGTTTTCAGGCAGGGGAAGGGGATACGCAGTATTTT.

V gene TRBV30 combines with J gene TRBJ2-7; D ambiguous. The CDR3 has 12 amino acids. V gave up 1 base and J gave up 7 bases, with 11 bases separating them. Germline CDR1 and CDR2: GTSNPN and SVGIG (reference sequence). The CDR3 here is CAWSGPGWEQYF. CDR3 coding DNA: TGTGCCTGGAGTGGCCCAGGTTGGGAGCAGTACTTC.

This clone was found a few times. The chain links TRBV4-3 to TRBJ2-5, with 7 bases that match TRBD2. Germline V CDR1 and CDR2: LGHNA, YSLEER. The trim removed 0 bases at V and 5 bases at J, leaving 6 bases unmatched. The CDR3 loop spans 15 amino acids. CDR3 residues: CASSQEAAGVETQYF. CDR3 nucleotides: TGCGCCAGCAGCCAAGAGGCGGCGGGAGTTGAGACCCAGTACTTC.

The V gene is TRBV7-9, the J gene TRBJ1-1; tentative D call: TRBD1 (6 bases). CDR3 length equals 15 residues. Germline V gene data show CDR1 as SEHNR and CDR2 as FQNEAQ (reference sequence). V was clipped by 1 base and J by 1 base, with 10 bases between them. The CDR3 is CASSLGPGANTEAFF. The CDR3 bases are TGTGCCAGCAGCTTAGGCCCGGGGGCGAACACTGAAGCTTTCTTT.

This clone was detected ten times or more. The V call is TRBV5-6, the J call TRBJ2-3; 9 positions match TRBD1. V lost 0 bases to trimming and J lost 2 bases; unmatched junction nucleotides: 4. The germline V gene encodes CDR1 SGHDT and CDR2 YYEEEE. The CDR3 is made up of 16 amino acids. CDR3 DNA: TGTGCCAGCAGCTTGGGGACAGGGGACCTCACAGATACGCAGTATTTT. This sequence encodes CASSLGTGDLTDTQYF. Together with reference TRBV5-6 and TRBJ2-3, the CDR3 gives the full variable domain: DAGVTQSPTHLIKTRGQQVTLRCSPKSGHDTVSWYQQALGQGPQFIFQYYEEEERQRGNFPDRFSGHQFPNYSSELNVNALLLGDSALYLCASSLGTGDLTDTQYFGPGTRLTVL.

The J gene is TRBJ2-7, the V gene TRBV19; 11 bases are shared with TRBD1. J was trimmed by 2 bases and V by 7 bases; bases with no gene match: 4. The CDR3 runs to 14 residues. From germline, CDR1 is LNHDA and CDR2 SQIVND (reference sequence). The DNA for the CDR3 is TGTGCCAGTAACCGGGACAGGGGGACCTACGAGCAGTACTTC. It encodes CASNRDRGTYEQYF.

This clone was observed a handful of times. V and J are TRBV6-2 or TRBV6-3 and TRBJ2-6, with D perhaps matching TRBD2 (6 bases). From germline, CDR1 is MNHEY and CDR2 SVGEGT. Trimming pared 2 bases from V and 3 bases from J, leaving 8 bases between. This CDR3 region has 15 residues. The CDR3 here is CASSYDSGGANVLTF. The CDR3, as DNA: TGTGCCAGCAGTTACGATAGCGGTGGGGCCAACGTCCTGACTTTC.